This TCR beta chain stems from a study of blood T cell repertoires in COVID-19. This table comes from immunoSEQ multiplex PCR, and its TCRdb copy is limited to in-frame clones, with some not included. The sample holds about 210,000 clones, about 87% seen once. Germline-derived CDR1 and CDR2 are MNHEY and SMNVEV (reference sequence). This CDR3 comprises 12 residues. The germline V and J ends were trimmed by 3 bases and 5 bases, with 5 bases remaining between them. Sequences were obtained from PBMCs or T cells enriched from blood (not recorded which). This rearrangement joins TRBV27 to TRBJ2-1, with D unclear. This receptor was identified in a man aged 18 to 30 with acute COVID-19. CDR3 amino acids: CASSFTDNEQFF. The CDR3 DNA reads as TGTGCCAGCAGTTTTACTGACAATGAGCAGTTCTTC.